A selection of T cell receptor beta chains follows, all from one sample in a study of early T cells in non-severe SARS-CoV-2 infection. One entry per CDR3 protein, called by TCRdb with MiXCR from the 5' RACE reads. The sample holds 60,000 or so distinct CDR3 sequences, over 9.5% seen once. The specimen comprised whole blood, sampled at baseline. The receptor set was obtained from an adult who was a healthcare worker with PCR-confirmed SARS-CoV-2 infection or an uninfected control (not recorded which). Each CDR3 is given with its conserved first and last residue. D genes are given only for firm matches. Clone size is not always given. Where it is, it says once, few, many or a class for expanded clones.

D gene | J gene | CDR3 length | clone size | V gene | CDR3 protein | CDR3 DNA
. | TRBJ1-1 | 11 | many | TRBV29-1 | CSVVDPTEAFF | TGCAGCGTCGTTGACCCCACTGAAGCTTTCTTT
. | TRBJ1-2 | 12 | . | TRBV28 | CASSTEGYGYTF | TGTGCCAGCAGTACAGAAGGTTATGGCTACACCTTC
. | TRBJ1-3 | 14 | few | TRBV28 | CAGGGGRSGNTIYF | TGTGCGGGTGGTGGAGGGCGCTCTGGAAACACCATATATTTT
TRBD1 | TRBJ1-4 | 13 | . | TRBV19 | CASKQGAYEKLFF | TGTGCCAGTAAACAGGGGGCGTATGAAAAACTGTTTTTT
TRBD2 | TRBJ2-1 | 17 | many | TRBV19 | CASSIYSSGSSYNEQFF | TGTGCCAGTAGTATATATTCTAGCGGGAGCTCCTACAATGAGCAGTTCTTC
. | TRBJ1-2 | 13 | . | TRBV7-6 | CASSPTPGGGYTF | TGTGCCAGCAGCCCTACCCCGGGGGGCGGCTACACCTTC
TRBD1 | TRBJ1-1 | 15 | . | TRBV11-2 | CASSLMRGQGGEAFF | TGTGCCAGCAGCTTGATGAGGGGACAGGGAGGCGAAGCTTTCTTT
. | TRBJ2-4 | 14 | few | TRBV6-5 | CASSYSGAKNIQYF | TGTGCCAGCAGTTACTCCGGGGCGAAAAACATTCAGTACTTC
. | TRBJ2-3 | 15 | . | TRBV29-1 | CSVVFVGGLADTQYF | TGCAGCGTTGTTTTTGTTGGGGGTTTGGCAGATACGCAGTATTTT
. | TRBJ2-7 | 13 | many | TRBV20-1 | CSARMNPSYEQYF | TGCAGTGCTAGAATGAACCCATCCTACGAGCAGTACTTC